This T cell receptor beta chain stems from a study of T-cell reconstitution after alpha-beta-depleted transplantation in children. Molecular barcoding with unique molecular identifiers was used for the TCRbeta library. TCRdb re-called the PCR reads through MiXCR, storing one row per CDR3 protein. In the table there are 300,000 to 400,000 distinct CDR3 sequences, under 20% of which are singletons. Germline values: CDR1 MGHRA, CDR2 YSYEKL. The CDR3 is made up of 15 amino acids. With 3 bases clipped from V and 9 bases from J, the junction kept 9 bases outside the gene matches. This clonotype was counted between two and nine times.

The chain couples TRBV4-1 to TRBJ2-1; TRBD1 agrees at 9 bases. This TCR derives from a male patient aged 2 to 9 who had a stem cell transplant for acute lymphoblastic leukemia, so the T cells may come from the graft donor. Material: PBMCs, mostly from graft donor cells, obtained 360 days after TCRalphabeta/CD19-depleted stem cell transplant. CDR3 bases: TGCGCCAGCAGCCAGGGACAGGGATGGGCAGGTGAGCAGTTCTTC. This encodes CASSQGQGWAGEQFF.